This T cell receptor (beta chain) derives from a study of graft-versus-host responses after intestinal transplantation. The wider study: Those transplanted obtained multivisceral, liver-intestinal, or isolated intestinal grafts. Notes on the study in general: GvH clones occurred in recipient marrow; some first appeared in ileum or blood.

Profiling relied on immunoSEQ multiplex PCR, and the TCRdb table lists in-frame clones only, not all of them. The sample includes about 90,000 clones, around nine tenths of them seen just once. The CDR3 contains 15 residues. CDR1 is MNHNY and CDR2 is SVGAGI in the germline V gene (reference sequence). The J segment lost 4 bases and the V segment lost 4 bases, leaving 6 bases of the junction unmatched. About this clone itself: What it recognizes is unknown.

The clonotype was recovered from a human donor who received an intestinal transplant. The chain employs TRBV6-6 and TRBJ1-2; TRBD1 agrees at 10 bases. Source: unstimulated CD4+ T cells sorted from spleen or lymph node cells, taken before intestinal transplant. CDR3 coding DNA: TGTGCCAGCAGTTTAACCGGGACAGGGGCCTATGGCTACACCTTC. Its translation: CASSLTGTGAYGYTF.